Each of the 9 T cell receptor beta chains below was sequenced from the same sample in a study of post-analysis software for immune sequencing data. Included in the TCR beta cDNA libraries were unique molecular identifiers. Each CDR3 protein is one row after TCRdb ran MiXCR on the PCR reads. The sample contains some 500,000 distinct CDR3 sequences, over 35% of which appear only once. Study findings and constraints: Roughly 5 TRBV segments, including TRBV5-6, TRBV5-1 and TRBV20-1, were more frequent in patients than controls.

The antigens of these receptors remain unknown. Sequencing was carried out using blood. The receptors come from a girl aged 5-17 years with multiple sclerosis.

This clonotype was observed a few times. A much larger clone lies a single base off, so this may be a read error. The CDR3 loop reads CSARGRQETQYF. In DNA form, the CDR3 reads TGCAGTGCTAGAGGCCGGCAAGAGACCCAGTACTTC. The chain employs TRBV20-1 and TRBJ2-5; D gene ambiguous. The CDR3 spans 12 residues. V lost 1 base, J lost 2 bases, and 5 bases lay in between. Germline V CDR1 and CDR2: DFQATT, SNEGSKA (reference sequence).

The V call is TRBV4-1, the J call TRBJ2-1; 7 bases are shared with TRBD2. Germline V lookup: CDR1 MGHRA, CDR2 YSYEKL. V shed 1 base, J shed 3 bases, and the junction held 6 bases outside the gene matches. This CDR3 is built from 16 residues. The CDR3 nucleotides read TGCGCCAGCAGCCAAGTATGGGGAGGGCACTACAATGAGCAGTTCTTC. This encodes CASSQVWGGHYNEQFF.

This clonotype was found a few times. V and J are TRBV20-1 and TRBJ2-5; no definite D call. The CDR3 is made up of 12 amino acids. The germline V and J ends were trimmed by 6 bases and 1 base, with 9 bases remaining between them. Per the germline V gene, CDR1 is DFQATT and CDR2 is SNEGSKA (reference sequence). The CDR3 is CSAERTQETQYF. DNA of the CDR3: TGCAGTGCGGAACGCACCCAAGAGACCCAGTACTTC.

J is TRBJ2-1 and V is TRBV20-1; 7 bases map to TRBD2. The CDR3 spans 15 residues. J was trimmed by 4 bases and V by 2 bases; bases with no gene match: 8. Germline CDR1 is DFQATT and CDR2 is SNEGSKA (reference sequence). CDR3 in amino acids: CSARRGGSGYNEQFF. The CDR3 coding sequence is TGCAGTGCTAGACGGGGCGGGAGTGGTTACAATGAGCAGTTCTTC.

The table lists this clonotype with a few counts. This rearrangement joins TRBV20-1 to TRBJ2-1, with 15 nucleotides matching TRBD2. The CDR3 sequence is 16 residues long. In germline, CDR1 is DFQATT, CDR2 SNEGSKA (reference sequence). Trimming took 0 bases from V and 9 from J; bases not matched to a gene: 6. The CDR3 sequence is CSARDRGLAGGTEQFF. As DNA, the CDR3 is TGCAGTGCTAGAGACCGGGGACTAGCGGGAGGTACTGAGCAGTTCTTC.

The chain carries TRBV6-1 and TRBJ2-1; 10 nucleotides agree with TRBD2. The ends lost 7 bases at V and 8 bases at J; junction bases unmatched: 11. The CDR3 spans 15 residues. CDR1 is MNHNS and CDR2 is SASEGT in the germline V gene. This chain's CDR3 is CASIGLAEKGDEQFF. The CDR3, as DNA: TGTGCCAGCATCGGACTAGCGGAGAAGGGGGATGAGCAGTTCTTC.

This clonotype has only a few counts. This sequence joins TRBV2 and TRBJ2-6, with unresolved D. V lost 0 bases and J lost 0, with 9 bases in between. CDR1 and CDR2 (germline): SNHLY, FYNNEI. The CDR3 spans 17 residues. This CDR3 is CASSEAGYSSGANVLTF. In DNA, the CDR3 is TGTGCCAGCAGTGAAGCGGGGTACAGCTCTGGGGCCAACGTCCTGACTTTC.

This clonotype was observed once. The DNA of the CDR3 is TGTGCCAGCAGCTCCGGCTCCCTTACGGTGCAGTACTTC. Amino acids: CASSSGSLTVQYF. The J gene is TRBJ2-1, the V gene TRBV7-6, with no clear D. Matching the DNA end better, TRBJ2-7 makes the J call doubtful. Germline V gene lookup returns CDR1 SGHVS and CDR2 FNYEAQ. The CDR3 is made up of 13 amino acids.

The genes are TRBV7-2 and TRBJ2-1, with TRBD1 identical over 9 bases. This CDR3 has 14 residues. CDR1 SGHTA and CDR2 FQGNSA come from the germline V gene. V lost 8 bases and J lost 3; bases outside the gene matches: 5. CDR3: CASHRDRDYNEQFF. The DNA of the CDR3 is TGTGCCAGCCACCGGGACAGGGACTACAATGAGCAGTTCTTC.